A selection of T cell receptor beta chains follows, all from one sample in a study of blood T cell repertoires in COVID-19. Here immunoSEQ multiplex PCR was the method, and the copy in TCRdb shows in-frame clones only, minus some. The data hold around 130,000 clones, with 70% to 85% observed a single time. The sequencing input was peripheral blood. The source of these receptors is a woman aged 55-69 years with acute or convalescent COVID-19. CDR3s include the opening cysteine and the closing phenylalanine or tryptophan. Fields, in order: V gene, clone size, D gene, J gene, CDR3 DNA, CDR3 protein. A D gene is named only where the DNA matches it firmly. Only part of the rows carry a size: once, few, many, or a class if the clone is expanded.

V: TRBV27
size: once
D: TRBD1
J: TRBJ1-5
DNA: TGTGCCAGCAGTTTCCAGGGGGGTCAGCCCCAGCATTTT
CDR3: CASSFQGGQPQHF

V: TRBV5-1
size: NA
D: TRBD1
J: TRBJ1-1
DNA: TGCGCCAGCAGCGGGTTGGGACAGATGAACACTGAAGCTTTCTTT
CDR3: CASSGLGQMNTEAFF

V: TRBV11-2
size: NA
D: NA
J: TRBJ1-2
DNA: TGTGCCAGCAGCCAGAACCAACAGAGGGGGAACTATGGCTACACCTTC
CDR3: CASSQNQQRGNYGYTF

V: TRBV5-5
size: medium-sized
D: NA
J: TRBJ1-6
DNA: TGTGCCAGCAGCACCCATAGGAGCTCCTATAATTCACCCCTCCACTTT
CDR3: CASSTHRSSYNSPLHF

V: TRBV14
size: NA
D: TRBD1
J: TRBJ2-1
DNA: TGTGCCAGCAGCCAGACAGGGGGAATCGAGCAGTTCTTC
CDR3: CASSQTGGIEQFF

V: TRBV5-6
size: once
D: NA
J: TRBJ2-1
DNA: TGTGCCAGCAGCGGTGGACAGATAGGGCGCAATGAGCAGTTCTTC
CDR3: CASSGGQIGRNEQFF

V: TRBV3-1/TRBV3-2
size: NA
D: NA
J: TRBJ2-2
DNA: TGTGCCAGCAGCCTGCGGGCCAAGGTCACCGGGGAGCTGTTTTTT
CDR3: CASSLRAKVTGELFF

V: TRBV6-5
size: NA
D: NA
J: TRBJ1-1
DNA: TGTGCCAGCAGCCCAAGCGTGGGGGGGCCCGAAGCTTTCTTT
CDR3: CASSPSVGGPEAFF

V: TRBV7-9
size: once
D: TRBD1
J: TRBJ1-2
DNA: TGTGCCAGCAGCGAAACGCAGGGGGAGGCTGGCTACACCTTC
CDR3: CASSETQGEAGYTF

V: TRBV30
size: NA
D: TRBD2
J: TRBJ2-3
DNA: TGTGCCCAAACGACTAGCGGGGGGGCCGGAGCTACGCAGTATTTT
CDR3: CAQTTSGGAGATQYF

V: TRBV19
size: NA
D: TRBD2
J: TRBJ2-3
DNA: TGTGCCAGTAGTCTACGAGGTTCGCCGGGGGGGCCAGATACGCAGTATTTT
CDR3: CASSLRGSPGGPDTQYF

V: TRBV19
size: NA
D: NA
J: TRBJ1-2
DNA: TGTGCCAGTAGTATTGCGGCAGGGGTAGCCTATGGCTACACCTTC
CDR3: CASSIAAGVAYGYTF

V: TRBV27
size: NA
D: TRBD1
J: TRBJ1-1
DNA: TGTGCCAGCAGTTTAAGACAGGGTGAAGCTTTCTTT
CDR3: CASSLRQGEAFF

V: TRBV7-8
size: NA
D: TRBD2
J: TRBJ2-3
DNA: TGTGCCAGCAGCTTAGATGGGCGGGGGAGAGATACGCAGTATTTT
CDR3: CASSLDGRGRDTQYF

V: TRBV6-5
size: NA
D: NA
J: TRBJ2-5
DNA: TGTGCCAGCAGCCGAGGTTCTGCAGAGACCCAGTACTTC
CDR3: CASSRGSAETQYF

V: TRBV6-5
size: once
D: NA
J: TRBJ1-5
DNA: TGTGCCAGCAAACAGACCTATGGCAATCAGCCCCAGCATTTT
CDR3: CASKQTYGNQPQHF

V: TRBV29-1
size: NA
D: TRBD1
J: TRBJ2-5
DNA: TGCAGCACATACAGGGGGCTCGGGACCCAGTACTTC
CDR3: CSTYRGLGTQYF

V: TRBV19
size: NA
D: TRBD1
J: TRBJ1-5
DNA: TGTGCCACAGCCGGGACAGGGAATCAGCCCCAGCATTTT
CDR3: CATAGTGNQPQHF

V: TRBV6-2/TRBV6-3
size: NA
D: TRBD1
J: TRBJ2-2
DNA: TGTGCCAGCAGCCTACAGGGGGCAACCGGGGAGCTGTTTTTT
CDR3: CASSLQGATGELFF